The 20 T cell receptor beta chains in this list originate from one sample, sequenced in a study of siplizumab effects on memory and regulatory T cells (dated by TCRdb to the late 2010s). Receptor amplification or capture employed the immunoSEQ multiplex PCR assay. TCRdb holds this immuneACCESS table with in-frame rearrangements only. Some clones are missing; in checked studies, unresolved V genes explain under half, and the rest has no known cause. For this sample the table gives about 100,000 clones, of which about 90% were detected only once. 0.15% of the sample belongs to the ten largest clones. Sequences were obtained from CD4+ T cells sorted from blood. All receptors derive from a human donor in good health.

The genes are TRBV9 and TRBJ1-3; the D is unclear. Germline V CDR1 and CDR2: SGDLS, YYNGEE. V shed 4 bases and J shed 0 bases, with 20 bases lying between them. The CDR3 is 18 amino acids. The CDR3 nucleotides are TGTGCCAGCAGCACCTACCTGAGGTCCAGTAACTCTGGAAACACCATATATTTT. Protein: CASSTYLRSSNSGNTIYF.

V gene TRBV28 combines with J gene TRBJ1-1, with 9 bases identical to TRBD1. CDR3 length: 14 amino acids. In germline, CDR1 is MDHEN, CDR2 SYDVKM. Germline trimming cut 3 bases from V and 5 bases from J; bases unmatched to any gene: 4. The CDR3 loop reads CASSFADRGTEAFF. The CDR3 coding sequence is TGTGCCAGCAGTTTTGCGGACAGGGGAACTGAAGCTTTCTTT.

This clone has just one count. The V call is TRBV13, the J call TRBJ2-5; TRBD1 agrees at 8 bases. CDR1 PRHDT and CDR2 FYEKMQ come from the germline V gene (reference sequence). The CDR3 runs to 14 residues. The V segment lost 5 bases and the J segment 4 bases; nucleotides outside the gene matches: 6. CDR3: CASSPTGGGETQYF. CDR3 DNA: TGTGCCAGCAGCCCAACAGGGGGTGGAGAGACCCAGTACTTC.

The gene calls are TRBV4-3 and TRBJ2-2; possibly TRBD2 for D (6 bases). Germline V gene sequence: CDR1 LGHNA, CDR2 YSLEER. Trimming shortened V by 4 bases and J by 7 bases, and 19 bases separated the two germline ends. The CDR3 loop spans 16 amino acids. The CDR3 loop reads CASSLIGGGEGGELFF. Written as DNA, the CDR3 is TGCGCCAGCAGCCTAATTGGTGGAGGGGAAGGCGGGGAGCTGTTTTTT.

This clone was recorded once. J is TRBJ1-2 and V is TRBV5-4; a weak D match, TRBD1 (5 bases). CDR3 length: 16 residues. V was clipped by 0 bases and J by 1 base, with 13 bases between them. Germline CDR1 is SGHNT and CDR2 is YYREEE (reference sequence). The chain's CDR3 is CASSLAGRGGNYGYTF. CDR3 DNA: TGTGCCAGCAGCTTGGCCGGGAGGGGCGGTAACTATGGCTACACCTTC. Together with reference TRBV5-4 and TRBJ1-2, the CDR3 gives the full variable domain: ETGVTQSPTHLIKTRGQQVTLRCSSQSGHNTVSWYQQALGQGPQFIFQYYREEENGRGNFPPRFSGLQFPNYSSELNVNALELDDSALYLCASSLAGRGGNYGYTFGSGTRLTVV.

This clone is a singleton in its sample. The chain employs TRBV14 and TRBJ2-3; D possibly corresponds to TRBD2 (6 bases). V was pared by 4 bases and J by 5 bases, with 13 bases between. Germline V gene lookup returns CDR1 SGHDN and CDR2 FVKESK. The length of the CDR3 is 14 residues. CDR3 bases: TGTGCCAGCAGCCGGCGACTAGGAGTAGATACGCAGTATTTT. Amino acids: CASSRRLGVDTQYF.

This clone was detected many times. The chain couples TRBV2 to TRBJ1-6, with D hard to call. CDR1 SNHLY and CDR2 FYNNEI come from the germline V gene. Trimming pared 7 bases from V and 8 bases from J, leaving 15 bases between. This CDR3 spans 14 amino acids. The CDR3 loop is CASNIGVADSPLHF. The CDR3 DNA reads TGTGCCAGCAATATTGGGGTCGCTGATTCACCCCTCCACTTT.

The table lists this clone with a count of one. The chain combines TRBV5-1 with TRBJ1-2, with TRBD1 identical over 11 bases. The junction had 10 bases not matched to a gene; V was cut back by 4 bases and J by 8 bases. Looked up from germline, CDR1 is SGHRS and CDR2 is YFSETQ. The CDR3 has 15 amino acids. CDR3 sequence reads: CASSPRTGGAEGYTF. CDR3 nucleotides: TGCGCCAGCAGCCCGAGGACAGGGGGCGCGGAAGGCTACACCTTC.

V gene TRBV9 combines with J gene TRBJ2-3; no clear D. Germline CDR1 and CDR2: SGDLS and YYNGEE. Trimming took 0 bases from V and 4 from J, leaving 3 bases between them. There are 12 residues in the CDR3. This chain's CDR3 is CASSVDADTQYF. The DNA for the CDR3 is TGTGCCAGCAGCGTAGATGCAGATACGCAGTATTTT.

V gene TRBV6-4 combines with J gene TRBJ2-3; tentatively, D is TRBD1 or TRBD2 (7 bases each). Trimming removed 6 bases from V and 2 bases from J, with 18 bases in between. Per the germline V gene, CDR1 is MRHNA and CDR2 is SNTAGT. CDR3 size: 16 residues. The CDR3 here is CASSLRGGPPTDTQYF. In nucleotides, the CDR3 is TGTGCCAGCAGCCTCAGGGGGGGACCCCCCACAGATACGCAGTATTTT.

The rearrangement joins TRBV4-3 to TRBJ1-3; 9 bases agree with TRBD1. This CDR3 has 15 amino acids. In germline, CDR1 is LGHNA, CDR2 YSLEER. The junction had 0 bases not matched to a gene; V was cut back by 3 bases and J by 0 bases. CDR3 amino acids: CASSQGQGSGNTIYF. As DNA, the CDR3 is TGCGCCAGCAGCCAGGGACAGGGCTCTGGAAACACCATATATTTT.

In this sample, this clone turned up once. V usage is TRBV2 and J usage is TRBJ1-3; TRBD1 is a possible D gene (5 bases). Germline lookup yields CDR1 SNHLY and CDR2 FYNNEI. The CDR3 is 16 amino acids. Trimming removed 9 bases from V and 0 bases from J, with 18 bases in between. DNA for the CDR3: TGTGCCAGGTCTCAGGGATCTACTATCTCTGGAAACACCATATATTTT. As protein: CARSQGSTISGNTIYF.

The rearrangement joins TRBV2 to TRBJ1-5; D unclear. Deletions cut 7 bases from V and 4 bases from J, with 8 bases between. Germline V gene data show CDR1 as SNHLY and CDR2 as FYNNEI. The CDR3 is made up of 12 amino acids. The CDR3 region is CASTFSNQPQHF. CDR3 nucleotides: TGTGCCAGCACGTTCAGTAATCAGCCCCAGCATTTT.

This chain uses TRBV4-2 with TRBJ1-2; D perhaps matches TRBD1 (5 bases). This CDR3 is 11 amino acids long. Trimming stripped 5 bases from V and 6 bases from J, with 7 bases between. Per the germline V gene, CDR1 is LGHNA and CDR2 is YNFKEQ. CDR3 amino acids: CASSFRDGYTF. In nucleotides, the CDR3 is TGTGCCAGCAGCTTCAGGGATGGCTACACCTTC.

This clone showed up just once. The chain couples TRBV9 to TRBJ1-6; a weak D match, TRBD1 (6 bases). Trimming left V 2 bases short and J 8 bases short, with 17 bases between. Per germline, CDR1 SGDLS and CDR2 YYNGEE. The length of the CDR3 is 16 residues. CDR3 DNA sequence: TGTGCCAGCAGCGTCGGTACAGGGTCGGGTTATTCACCCCTCCACTTT. This sequence encodes CASSVGTGSGYSPLHF.

The genes are TRBV6-5 and TRBJ1-1; D may be TRBD1 (5 bases). The V end was cut by 8 bases, the J end by 11 bases, with 15 bases between. This CDR3 has 11 residues. Germline V CDR1 and CDR2: MNHEY, SVGAGI. CDR3 loop: CASGTASRAFF. The CDR3 region has the DNA TGTGCCAGCGGGACGGCCTCTCGGGCTTTCTTT.

This sequence joins TRBV7-2 and TRBJ2-3; no clear D gene. This CDR3 contains 13 residues. Per the germline V gene, CDR1 is SGHTA and CDR2 is FQGNSA. Trimming left V 5 bases short and J 2 bases short, with 8 bases between. The CDR3, as DNA: TGTGCCAGCAGCCTGAGCTACACAGATACGCAGTATTTT. It codes for CASSLSYTDTQYF.

V is TRBV7-3 and J is TRBJ2-7, with 8 bases fitting TRBD1. This CDR3 has 15 amino acids. With 3 bases clipped from V and 2 bases from J, the junction kept 6 bases outside the gene matches. Looked up from germline, CDR1 is SGHTA and CDR2 is FQGTGA. The CDR3 DNA sequence: TGTGCCAGCAGCTTCGGACAGGGTCCGCCCTACGAGCAGTACTTC. Translated: CASSFGQGPPYEQYF.

As concerns this clone: Other DNA sequences within the sample encode an identical CDR3. This chain connects TRBV7-2 to TRBJ2-5, with unresolved D. The CDR3 contains 11 residues. Trimming cost V 2 bases and J 5 bases, with 3 bases left between them. Germline V lookup: CDR1 SGHTA, CDR2 FQGNSA. In DNA, the CDR3 is TGTGCCAGCAGCTTATACGAGACCCAGTACTTC. It encodes CASSLYETQYF.

This clone was recorded only once. The V gene is TRBV12-2, the J gene TRBJ2-5; the table gives TRBD2 as D, unverified against the DNA. TRBV12-2 is a known pseudogene. The CDR3 is 14 residues long. DNA of the CDR3: TGTGCAAGTCGCGCGGGGACCCCCCAAGAGACCCAGTACTTC. Protein sequence: CASRAGTPQETQYF.